These 28 T cell receptor beta chains came from one sample sequenced in a study of blood T cell repertoires in COVID-19. The repertoire was sequenced with immunoSEQ multiplex PCR; TCRdb's copy has only in-frame clones and lacks some. The sample includes roughly 320,000 clones, roughly 91% seen only once; the top ten take 1.5% to 2%. Sequencing was performed on peripheral blood. Receptors were obtained from a woman younger than 45 with COVID-19, enrolled during active disease.

Written as DNA, the CDR3 is TGTGCCAGCAGCTTAGGAGCGGGACCTCAAGAGACCCAGTACTTC. This translates into CASSLGAGPQETQYF. This chain joins TRBV7-7 and TRBJ2-5, with TRBD2 matching 7 bases. V shed 1 base and J 2 bases; nucleotides not matched to a gene: 4. Germline V gene sequence: CDR1 SSHAT, CDR2 FNYEAQ (reference sequence). The CDR3 runs to 15 residues.

The chain carries TRBV9 and TRBJ2-3, with TRBD1 identical over 7 bases. This CDR3 contains 15 residues. The V gene end was trimmed by 3 bases and the J gene end by 2 bases; junction bases not matched to a gene: 6. Germline assignment: CDR1 SGDLS and CDR2 YYNGEE. As DNA, the CDR3 is TGTGCCAGCAGCGGCCGGGACAGAGACACAGATACGCAGTATTTT. Encoded protein: CASSGRDRDTDTQYF. Variable domain in full (rest from reference TRBV9 and TRBJ2-3): DSGVTQTPKHLITATGQRVTLRCSPRSGDLSVYWYQQSLDQGLQFLIQYYNGEERAKGNILERFSAQQFPDLHSELNLSSLELGDSALYFCASSGRDRDTDTQYFGPGTRLTVL.

V is TRBV10-3 and J is TRBJ1-1; D is undetermined. The CDR3 contains 14 residues. Germline CDR1 and CDR2: ENHRY and SYGVKD. Trimming took 10 bases from V and 0 from J, leaving 15 bases between them. The CDR3 coding sequence is TGTGCCACCCACAGCGGGCGGATGAACACTGAAGCTTTCTTT. It specifies CATHSGRMNTEAFF.

The genes are TRBV7-6 and TRBJ1-2, with D perhaps matching TRBD1 (6 bases). V lost 1 base and J 7 bases, leaving 10 bases between the germline ends. The CDR3 loop spans 13 amino acids. The germline V gene encodes CDR1 SGHVS and CDR2 FNYEAQ. As DNA, the CDR3 is TGTGCCAGCAGCTTAGGGGGGCATCGTGGCTACACCTTC. It yields the protein CASSLGGHRGYTF.

The chain carries TRBV7-9 and TRBJ1-2, with D perhaps matching TRBD1 (6 bases). This CDR3 is built from 15 residues. Germline V CDR1 and CDR2: SEHNR, FQNEAQ (reference sequence). Trimming took 2 bases from V and 3 from J, leaving 13 bases between them. The chain's CDR3 is CASSLSGGAHYGYTF. In DNA, the CDR3 is TGTGCCAGCAGCTTATCTGGGGGCGCACACTATGGCTACACCTTC.

The V and J genes are TRBV7-2 and TRBJ2-3, with 10 positions matching TRBD2. With 1 base clipped from V and 10 bases from J, the junction kept 11 bases outside the gene matches. Germline values: CDR1 SGHTA, CDR2 FQGNSA. The CDR3 consists of 16 residues. CDR3 coding DNA: TGTGCCAGCAGCTTAGTCCCACCGGGACTAGCGTCGGCGCAGTATTTT. Translation: CASSLVPPGLASAQYF.

Remarks on this clone: The same CDR3 can be traced to other DNA sequences in this sample. The chain is built from TRBV19 and TRBJ1-5; no firm D call. The V gene's germline CDR1 is LNHDA and CDR2 SQIVND (reference sequence). This CDR3 is 13 amino acids long. Trimming pared 3 bases from V and 7 bases from J, leaving 10 bases between. CDR3 amino acids: CASSIGGLQPQHF. The DNA for the CDR3 is TGTGCCAGTAGTATCGGAGGTTTGCAGCCCCAGCATTTT.

The chain uses TRBV6-5 and TRBJ2-2; D gene ambiguous. The germline gives CDR1 MNHEY, CDR2 SVGAGI. V dropped 6 bases and J dropped 0 bases, with 11 bases sitting between them. The length of the CDR3 is 15 residues. In nucleotides, the CDR3 is TGTGCCAGCAGCGGCAGGCGATCGAACACCGGGGAGCTGTTTTTT. Translation: CASSGRRSNTGELFF.

The chain has TRBV2 and TRBJ2-7, with TRBD2 identical over 9 bases. The germline gives CDR1 SNHLY, CDR2 FYNNEI. This CDR3 contains 15 residues. With 8 bases clipped from V and 0 bases from J, the junction kept 8 bases outside the gene matches. CDR3 protein: CASAASGVSSYEQYV. The DNA for the CDR3 is TGTGCCAGCGCGGCTAGCGGGGTGAGCTCCTACGAGCAGTACGTC.

The chain recombines TRBV4-3 with TRBJ2-1; 13 nucleotides line up with TRBD2. Trimming at V came to 1 base and at J to 7 bases, leaving 7 bases not matched to a gene. The CDR3 runs to 17 residues. Germline V gene data show CDR1 as LGHNA and CDR2 as YSLEER. The CDR3 nucleotides are TGCGCCAGCAGCCAAGGGACTAGCGGGGGACCGGAGAATGAGCAGTTCTTC. Amino acids: CASSQGTSGGPENEQFF.

The chain couples TRBV6-6 to TRBJ1-5, with D possibly being TRBD1 (5 bases). Germline CDR1 and CDR2: MNHNY and SVGAGI (reference sequence). Trimming took off 7 bases at V and 5 bases at J, with 12 bases between the two ends. The CDR3 runs to 13 residues. CDR3 amino acids: CASKVGGDQPQHF. CDR3 in DNA: TGTGCCAGCAAAGTGGGGGGAGATCAGCCCCAGCATTTT.

The CDR3 protein is CASSLLSGVGYTF. In DNA form, the CDR3 reads TGTGCCAGCAGCCTACTTTCCGGGGTTGGCTACACCTTC. This sequence joins TRBV11-2 and TRBJ1-2, with D hard to call. Trimming took 5 bases from V and 7 from J, leaving 14 bases between them. The CDR3 covers 13 residues. Germline loops: CDR1 SGHAT, CDR2 FQNNGV.

This clone has a handful of counts. V and J are TRBV6-1 and TRBJ2-7; D call uncertain. V was shortened by 4 bases and J by 4 bases, with 11 bases between the two germline ends. The length of the CDR3 is 13 residues. Germline CDR1 is MNHNS and CDR2 is SASEGT. CDR3 bases: TGTGCCAGCAGTGCGGGTCAAGCGTACGAGCAGTACTTC. Translating gives CASSAGQAYEQYF.

In this sample, this clone turned up a few times. This chain joins TRBV18 and TRBJ2-7; unclear D gene. Germline V gene lookup returns CDR1 KGHSH and CDR2 LQKENI. CDR3 length: 13 residues. V lost 2 bases and J 3 bases, leaving 8 bases between the germline ends. As DNA, the CDR3 is TGTGCCAGCTCACCAAACAGAAACTACGAGCAGTACTTC. This codes for CASSPNRNYEQYF.

V is TRBV18 and J is TRBJ1-1; TRBD1 matches 8 bases. The CDR3 consists of 13 residues. Germline CDR1 reads KGHSH; CDR2 reads LQKENI. V lost 5 bases to trimming and J lost 9 bases; unmatched junction nucleotides: 8. CDR3 region: CASSADRGGKAFF. The CDR3 DNA reads as TGTGCCAGCTCAGCCGACAGGGGTGGGAAAGCTTTCTTT.

The rearrangement joins TRBV29-1 to TRBJ1-1; D gene uncertain. From germline, CDR1 is SQVTM and CDR2 ANQGSEA. Trimming took off 6 bases at V and 4 bases at J, with 21 bases between the two ends. This CDR3 region has 15 residues. The CDR3 coding sequence is TGCAGCGTCCTACCTATGACTCTGGATGGCACTGAAGCTTTCTTT. This sequence encodes CSVLPMTLDGTEAFF.

This sequence joins TRBV5-1 and TRBJ2-5; 11 bases align to TRBD2. The CDR3 sequence is 18 residues long. The ends lost 2 bases at V and 2 bases at J; junction bases unmatched: 11. Germline-derived CDR1 and CDR2 are SGHRS and YFSETQ. CDR3 residues: CASSFGKGLAGGQETQYF. CDR3 bases: TGCGCCAGCAGCTTTGGCAAGGGGCTAGCGGGGGGACAAGAGACCCAGTACTTC.

As DNA, the CDR3 is TGCGCCAGCAGCTTGGCCAGCGGATTCGAGCAGTACGTC. This gives the protein CASSLASGFEQYV. The chain links TRBV5-1 to TRBJ2-7; D possibly corresponds to TRBD2 (5 bases). Germline CDR1 reads SGHRS; CDR2 reads YFSETQ. The CDR3 sequence is 13 residues long. Between the trimmed V and J ends, which lost 0 bases and 6 bases, there was a span of 10 bases.

The V gene is TRBV11-2, the J gene TRBJ2-7; D may be TRBD1 (5 bases). Per the germline V gene, CDR1 is SGHAT and CDR2 is FQNNGV. Trimming shortened V by 0 bases and J by 6 bases, and 9 bases separated the two germline ends. CDR3 length: 13 amino acids. The CDR3 sequence: CASSLDRAREQYV. DNA for the CDR3: TGTGCCAGCAGCTTAGACAGGGCCCGCGAGCAGTACGTC.

This sequence joins TRBV2 and TRBJ2-1, with 13 nucleotides matching TRBD2. The CDR3 is made up of 15 amino acids. V lost 6 bases, J lost 2 bases, and 1 base stayed unmatched. Germline V gene data show CDR1 as SNHLY and CDR2 as FYNNEI. The CDR3 sequence is CASRGLAGAYNEQFF. CDR3 nucleotide sequence: TGTGCCAGCAGAGGACTAGCGGGGGCCTACAATGAGCAGTTCTTC.

The rearrangement uses TRBV21-1 and TRBJ2-7; TRBD1 reflects the table's D call only, with no check against the DNA. TRBV21-1 is classified as a pseudogene. This CDR3 spans 15 amino acids. Here the CDR3 DNA reads TGTGCCAGCAGCAAAGGACAGGGGAGCTCCTACGAGCAGTACTTC. This translates into CASSKGQGSSYEQYF.

The gene calls are TRBV7-8 and TRBJ2-1, with D perhaps matching TRBD1 (5 bases). The CDR3 contains 13 residues. Trimming took off 1 base at V and 15 bases at J, with 16 bases between the two ends. Per the germline V gene, CDR1 is SGHVS and CDR2 is FQNEAQ. CDR3 loop: CASSLDRPDLPFF. The DNA for the CDR3 is TGTGCCAGCAGCTTAGACAGGCCCGATTTACCGTTCTTC. The variable domain in full, with the rest retrieved from reference TRBV7-8 and TRBJ2-1, is GAGVSQSPRYKVAKRGQDVALRCDPISGHVSLFWYQQALGQGPEFLTYFQNEAQLDKSGLPSDRFFAERPEGSVSTLKIQRTQQEDSAVYLCASSLDRPDLPFFGPGTRLTVL.

The rearrangement uses TRBV19 and TRBJ1-5; D not certain. CDR3 length equals 13 residues. V lost 2 bases, J lost 7 bases, and 9 bases lay in between. CDR1 is LNHDA, CDR2 SQIVND, per germline (reference sequence). The CDR3, as DNA: TGTGCCAGTAGTATATCTTCCGTCCAGCCCCAGCATTTT. Translated: CASSISSVQPQHF. Drawing the rest from reference TRBV19 and TRBJ1-5, the complete variable domain is DGGITQSPKYLFRKEGQNVTLSCEQNLNHDAMYWYRQDPGQGLRLIYYSQIVNDFQKGDIAEGYSVSREKKESFPLTVTSAQKNPTAFYLCASSISSVQPQHFGDGTRLSIL.

This chain links TRBV29-1 with TRBJ1-1; a possible D gene is TRBD1 (6 bases). Germline-derived CDR1 and CDR2 are SQVTM and ANQGSEA. The CDR3 runs to 14 residues. The V and J ends lost 3 bases and 3 bases respectively, with 14 bases between them. CDR3 loop: CSVDPRGAHTEAFF. In DNA form, the CDR3 reads TGCAGCGTTGATCCGCGGGGGGCACACACTGAAGCTTTCTTT.

This sequence joins TRBV5-5 and TRBJ1-4; D uncertain. Deletions cut 5 bases from V and 4 bases from J, with 12 bases between. Germline assignment: CDR1 SGHKS and CDR2 YYEKEE (reference sequence). The CDR3 has 14 amino acids. The CDR3 spells CASSSGPFNEKLFF. CDR3 in DNA: TGTGCCAGCAGTTCAGGCCCTTTTAATGAAAAACTGTTTTTT.

Here the CDR3 DNA reads TGTGCCAGCAGCTTAGATGGGCGGGAAGAGGAGACCCAGTACTTC. It yields the protein CASSLDGREEETQYF. V usage is TRBV11-3 and J usage is TRBJ2-5; D might be TRBD2 (6 bases). Germline V CDR1 and CDR2: SGHNT, YENEEA. CDR3 length: 15 amino acids. Trimming shortened V by 0 bases and J by 5 bases, and 13 bases separated the two germline ends.

In this sample, this clone turned up a few times. The genes are TRBV18 and TRBJ1-5; D gene unclear. V was cut by 5 bases and J by 7 bases, with 12 bases left in between. Germline lookup yields CDR1 KGHSH and CDR2 LQKENI. The CDR3 totals 13 residues. Here the CDR3 reads CASSAGSLQPQHF. The CDR3, as DNA: TGTGCCAGCTCAGCGGGTTCTTTACAGCCCCAGCATTTT.

The genes are TRBV11-3 and TRBJ2-7; D possibly corresponds to TRBD2 (5 bases). The V end was cut by 0 bases, the J end by 4 bases, with 13 bases between. Per germline, CDR1 SGHNT and CDR2 YENEEA. The CDR3 consists of 15 residues. CDR3 DNA: TGTGCCAGCAGCTTAGATCAAAGACTACTATACGAGCAGTACTTC. Its protein product is CASSLDQRLLYEQYF.